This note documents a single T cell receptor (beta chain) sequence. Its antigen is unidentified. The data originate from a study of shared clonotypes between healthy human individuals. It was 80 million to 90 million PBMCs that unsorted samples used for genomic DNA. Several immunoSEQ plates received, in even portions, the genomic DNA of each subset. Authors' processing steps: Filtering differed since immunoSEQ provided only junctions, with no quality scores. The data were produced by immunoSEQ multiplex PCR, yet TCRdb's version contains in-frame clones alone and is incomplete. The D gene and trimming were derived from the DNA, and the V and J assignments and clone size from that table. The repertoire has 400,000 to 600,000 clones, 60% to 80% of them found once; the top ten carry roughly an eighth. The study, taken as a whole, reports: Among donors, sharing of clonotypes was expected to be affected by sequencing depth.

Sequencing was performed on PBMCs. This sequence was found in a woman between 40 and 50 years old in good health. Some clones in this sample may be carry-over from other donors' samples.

The CDR3 DNA reads TGTGCCAGCAGCTTATCTAGACAGGGTTATCAGCCCCAGCATTTT. Its protein is CASSLSRQGYQPQHF. V gene TRBV7-2 combines with J gene TRBJ1-5; 7 positions match TRBD1. J gave up 5 bases and V 2 bases, and 6 bases lay outside the gene matches. This CDR3 has 15 residues. In germline, CDR1 is SGHTA, CDR2 FQGNSA.